Following are 28 T cell receptor beta chains from one sample sequenced in a study of T cell responses to AZD1222 COVID-19 vaccine. Clones were read by immunoSEQ multiplex PCR, and TCRdb kept only the in-frame ones, dropping some. The table lists over 150,000 clones, around 87% of them singletons, with roughly 4% in the top ten. Sequences were derived from peripheral blood, sampled 28 days after the second AZD1222 dose. The receptors shown here come from an adult who received the AZD1222 COVID-19 vaccine.

Remarks on this clone: The sample holds other DNA sequences that translate to the same CDR3. The chain links TRBV9 to TRBJ1-5; D unresolved. CDR1 and CDR2 (germline): SGDLS, YYNGEE. Trimming pared 2 bases from V and 1 base from J, leaving 7 bases between. CDR3 size: 14 residues. CDR3 protein: CASSVGGSNQPQHF. As DNA, the CDR3 is TGTGCCAGCAGCGTTGGTGGGAGCAATCAGCCCCAGCATTTT.

This clone has just one count. The rearrangement links TRBV25-1 to TRBJ2-2; no definite D call. V was shortened by 2 bases and J by 1 base, with 5 bases between the two germline ends. The V gene's germline CDR1 is MGHDK and CDR2 SYGVNS. This CDR3 is 14 amino acids long. The CDR3 reads CASSEVLNTGELFF. As DNA, the CDR3 is TGTGCCAGCAGTGAAGTTTTGAACACCGGGGAGCTGTTTTTT.

The rearrangement uses TRBV27 and TRBJ1-1, with D possibly being TRBD1 (5 bases). This CDR3 comprises 20 residues. Germline V gene lookup returns CDR1 MNHEY and CDR2 SMNVEV (reference sequence). Trimming removed 2 bases from V and 0 bases from J, with 25 bases in between. CDR3 region: CASSLRRTPRIRLMNTEAFF. In DNA, the CDR3 is TGTGCCAGCAGTTTAAGAAGGACACCAAGAATCCGTCTCATGAACACTGAAGCTTTCTTT.

This clone was seen once. The rearrangement uses TRBV7-9 and TRBJ2-5, with unresolved D. Germline assignment: CDR1 SEHNR and CDR2 FQNEAQ (reference sequence). V lost 4 bases and J lost 5, with 17 bases in between. This CDR3 has 15 residues. The CDR3 DNA reads as TGTGCCAGCAGCTCTCGGATGGGCTTTGGGGAGACCCAGTACTTC. Amino acids: CASSSRMGFGETQYF.

This chain joins TRBV6-1 and TRBJ1-2; 11 bases match TRBD1. Germline CDR1 is MNHNS and CDR2 is SASEGT. Germline trimming cut 3 bases from V and 7 bases from J; bases unmatched to any gene: 7. The CDR3 covers 15 residues. The CDR3 DNA reads as TGTGCCAGCAGTGAGCCGGGACAGGGGGTTGGTGGCTACACCTTC. Translating it yields CASSEPGQGVGGYTF.

The chain is built from TRBV2 and TRBJ1-6, with a weak D call TRBD1 (6 bases). Germline V lookup: CDR1 SNHLY, CDR2 FYNNEI. V was cut by 2 bases and J by 10 bases, with 18 bases left in between. This CDR3 is built from 16 residues. DNA of the CDR3: TGTGCCAGCAGTGAATTGGGCGCAGGGGAAGGCTCACCCCTCCACTTT. Its translation is CASSELGAGEGSPLHF. The variable domain in full, completed from reference TRBV2 and TRBJ1-6, reads EPEVTQTPSHQVTQMGQEVILRCVPISNHLYFYWYRQILGQKVEFLVSFYNNEISEKSEIFDDQFSVERPDGSNFTLKIRSTKLEDSAMYFCASSELGAGEGSPLHFGNGTRLTVT.

The rearrangement uses TRBV7-8 and TRBJ2-5; D not certain. CDR1 and CDR2 from the germline V gene are SGHVS and FQNEAQ. There are 14 residues in the CDR3. The V and J ends lost 5 bases and 11 bases respectively, with 21 bases between them. CDR3 sequence reads: CASSGRTTVGEQYF. Written as DNA, the CDR3 is TGTGCCAGCAGCGGCAGGACCACCGTAGGAGAGCAGTACTTC.

DNA of the CDR3: TGTGCCAGCAGTTCCCAGGGGGGCACTGAAGCTTTCTTT. Protein product: CASSSQGGTEAFF. The chain recombines TRBV7-9 with TRBJ1-1, with 7 bases identical to TRBD1. This CDR3 region has 13 residues. Germline V lookup: CDR1 SEHNR, CDR2 FQNEAQ (reference sequence). The trim removed 6 bases at V and 4 bases at J, leaving 5 bases unmatched. Using reference TRBV7-9 and TRBJ1-1 for the parts outside the CDR3, the full variable domain is DTGVSQNPRHKITKRGQNVTFRCDPISEHNRLYWYRQTLGQGPEFLTYFQNEAQLEKSRLLSDRFSAERPKGSFSTLEIQRTEQGDSAMYLCASSSQGGTEAFFGQGTRLTVV.

The sample holds one count of this clone. The genes are TRBV12-3 or TRBV12-4 and TRBJ1-1; D gene ambiguous. This CDR3 contains 11 residues. Trimming removed 4 bases at V and 7 bases at J, with 7 bases between. CDR3 DNA: TGTGCCAGCAGTTCCCGATATGAAGCTTTCTTT. This sequence encodes CASSSRYEAFF.

The chain uses TRBV4-3 and TRBJ1-2; D remains unclear. V was clipped by 5 bases and J by 7 bases, with 14 bases between them. The germline V gene encodes CDR1 LGHNA and CDR2 YSLEER. This CDR3 has 13 amino acids. CDR3 DNA: TGCGCCAGCAGCAAAGGGAACCCTTCTGGCTACACCTTC. Translated: CASSKGNPSGYTF.

Here the CDR3 DNA reads TGTGCCAGCAGTGGAGTCCCGGGACAGATCCTCGGGCCCCAGCATTTT. Translating gives CASSGVPGQILGPQHF. This chain uses TRBV2 with TRBJ1-5; 7 bases align to TRBD1. The CDR3 totals 16 residues. The J segment lost 9 bases and the V segment lost 4 bases, leaving 15 bases of the junction unmatched. The germline V gene encodes CDR1 SNHLY and CDR2 FYNNEI.

This chain uses TRBV21-1 with TRBJ1-1; the D call in the table, TRBD1, was not verified against the DNA. TRBV21-1 is reported as a pseudogene. The CDR3 spans 15 residues. The chain's CDR3 is CASSRPGQMNTEAFF. The DNA of the CDR3 is TGTGCCAGCAGCAGGCCAGGACAAATGAACACTGAAGCTTTCTTT.

V and J are TRBV2 and TRBJ1-1, with 7 bases that match TRBD1. The CDR3 spans 14 residues. V gave up 5 bases and J gave up 3 bases; unmatched junction bases: 6. Germline CDR1 and CDR2: SNHLY and FYNNEI. CDR3 DNA sequence: TGTGCCAGCAGTAGACAGGGCCTCCACACTGAAGCTTTCTTT. Translation: CASSRQGLHTEAFF.

A single count supports this clone. The chain recombines TRBV4-3 with TRBJ2-4; weak D call: TRBD2 (5 bases). Germline lookup yields CDR1 LGHNA and CDR2 YSLEER. The CDR3 consists of 19 residues. With 3 bases removed from V and 0 bases from J, the gap between germline ends came to 21 bases. CDR3 nucleotides: TGCGCCAGCAGCCAGGACCGGGGTCCCCTCAATATAGCCAAAAACATTCAGTACTTC. As protein: CASSQDRGPLNIAKNIQYF.

The gene calls are TRBV14 and TRBJ1-6, with D possibly matching TRBD1 (6 bases). Germline assignment: CDR1 SGHDN and CDR2 FVKESK. This CDR3 is 12 amino acids long. V lost 4 bases and J 10 bases, leaving 8 bases between the germline ends. The CDR3 loop is CASSPGVSPLHF. CDR3 nucleotide sequence: TGTGCCAGCAGCCCAGGGGTGTCACCCCTCCACTTT.

The rearrangement uses TRBV3-1 (or the pseudogene TRBV3-2) and TRBJ2-1; 13 nucleotides match TRBD2. Trimming at V came to 0 bases and at J to 9 bases, leaving 2 bases not matched to a gene. This CDR3 comprises 15 residues. The germline V gene encodes CDR1 LGHDT and CDR2 YNNKEL (reference sequence). The CDR3, as DNA: TGTGCCAGCAGCCAAGAGGGGACTAGCGGGGCTGAGCAGTTCTTC. Translating gives CASSQEGTSGAEQFF.

The chain combines TRBV6-5 with TRBJ1-5, with no clear D. CDR1 and CDR2 from the germline V gene are MNHEY and SVGAGI. CDR3 length equals 13 residues. V lost 6 bases and J lost 5, with 11 bases in between. CDR3 loop: CASSSKSYQPQHF. The CDR3 nucleotides read TGTGCCAGCAGCTCGAAGTCTTATCAGCCCCAGCATTTT.

The CDR3: CASSRPGQAAYGYTF. CDR3 nucleotides: TGTGCCAGCAGCCGCCCGGGACAGGCCGCCTATGGCTACACCTTC. The chain carries TRBV19 and TRBJ1-2, with 8 nucleotides matching TRBD1. Germline CDR1 LNHDA, CDR2 SQIVND (reference sequence). J was trimmed by 4 bases and V by 9 bases; bases with no gene match: 13. The CDR3 length is 15 residues.

The chain combines TRBV6-1 with TRBJ1-5, with D possibly matching TRBD1 (5 bases). Germline values: CDR1 MNHNS, CDR2 SASEGT. The V end was cut by 4 bases, the J end by 5 bases, with 18 bases between. CDR3 length: 16 amino acids. CDR3 sequence: CASSVTRGAGDQPQHF. The CDR3 bases are TGTGCCAGCAGTGTCACGAGGGGAGCAGGAGATCAGCCCCAGCATTTT.

This chain connects TRBV6-5 to TRBJ1-2, with a weak D call TRBD1 (5 bases). CDR1 and CDR2 from the germline V gene are MNHEY and SVGAGI. The CDR3 covers 15 residues. V was trimmed by 8 bases and J by 3 bases, leaving 19 bases between them. In DNA form, the CDR3 reads TGTGCCAGCGGCGCTGGAGGCGGGGGATACTATGGCTACACCTTC. Amino acid sequence: CASGAGGGGYYGYTF.

This clone occurred once. The rearrangement joins TRBV5-1 to TRBJ1-1; D possibly corresponds to TRBD1 (6 bases). Deletions cut 2 bases from V and 1 base from J, with 18 bases between. Per germline, CDR1 SGHRS and CDR2 YFSETQ. This CDR3 is 17 amino acids long. The CDR3 spells CASSLGGLAQGNTEAFF. The CDR3 region has the DNA TGCGCCAGCAGCTTAGGGGGGCTCGCACAGGGGAACACTGAAGCTTTCTTT.

The gene calls are TRBV6-4 and TRBJ1-3; D ambiguous. The germline V gene encodes CDR1 MRHNA and CDR2 SNTAGT. This CDR3 has 15 residues. The germline V and J ends were trimmed by 6 bases and 1 base, with 13 bases remaining between them. Here the CDR3 reads CASRGRSGSGNTIYF. CDR3 DNA sequence: TGTGCCAGCAGAGGACGGAGCGGATCTGGAAACACCATATATTTT.

The chain couples TRBV30 to TRBJ1-4; tentatively, D is TRBD1 (6 bases). Germline-derived CDR1 and CDR2 are GTSNPN and SVGIG (reference sequence). The CDR3 sequence is 15 residues long. The V gene lost 3 bases and the J gene lost 5 bases, with 16 bases spanning the gap. This CDR3 reads CAWRILGGRNEKLFF. Written as DNA, the CDR3 is TGTGCCTGGAGGATCCTCGGGGGGCGCAATGAAAAACTGTTTTTT.

The chain combines TRBV19 with TRBJ1-5; TRBD1 is a possible D gene (6 bases). The CDR3 consists of 13 residues. The V gene lost 5 bases and the J gene lost 4 bases, with 9 bases spanning the gap. The germline CDR1 and CDR2 sequences are LNHDA and SQIVND (reference sequence). CDR3 nucleotides: TGTGCCAGTAGTGTCGACAGGAATCAGCCCCAGCATTTT. Amino acid sequence: CASSVDRNQPQHF.

In regard to this clone: Additional DNA sequences in this sample encode the identical CDR3. The chain recombines TRBV4-3 with TRBJ1-1, with 7 bases that match TRBD1. Germline lookup yields CDR1 LGHNA and CDR2 YSLEER. This CDR3 region has 15 residues. The junction had 5 bases not matched to a gene; V was cut back by 0 bases and J by 4 bases. CDR3 protein: CASSQETGLGTEAFF. As DNA, the CDR3 is TGCGCCAGCAGCCAAGAGACAGGGTTGGGCACTGAAGCTTTCTTT.

The chain has TRBV19 and TRBJ2-5; 8 nucleotides match TRBD1. Germline loops: CDR1 LNHDA, CDR2 SQIVND (reference sequence). The junction had 9 bases not matched to a gene; V was cut back by 6 bases and J by 3 bases. The CDR3 contains 15 residues. CDR3 coding DNA: TGTGCCAGTAGCCCGGGACAGGCCGACGAAGAGACCCAGTACTTC. It encodes CASSPGQADEETQYF.

The genes are TRBV25-1 and TRBJ2-5; the D is unclear. The germline V gene encodes CDR1 MGHDK and CDR2 SYGVNS. This CDR3 comprises 10 residues. Trimming removed 6 bases at V and 5 bases at J, with 4 bases between. The CDR3 is CASRGETQYF. The CDR3 nucleotides read TGTGCCAGCAGGGGGGAGACCCAGTACTTC.

This clone appeared a single time. The chain employs TRBV7-9 and TRBJ1-4; D remains unclear. Germline V gene lookup returns CDR1 SEHNR and CDR2 FQNEAQ (reference sequence). CDR3 length: 17 amino acids. Trimming took off 1 base at V and 4 bases at J, with 16 bases between the two ends. The CDR3 is CASSLGMNSAFNEKLFF. CDR3 coding DNA: TGTGCCAGCAGCTTAGGAATGAACAGTGCATTTAATGAAAAACTGTTTTTT.